Shown below are 11 T cell receptor beta chains from a single sample sequenced in a study of blood T cell repertoires in COVID-19. Using immunoSEQ multiplex PCR, the repertoire was profiled, and TCRdb retains in-frame clones only, with some absent. The profile shows approximately 210,000 clones, around 84% of them singletons. Sequences were obtained from peripheral blood. The receptors were gathered from a woman older than 75 with COVID-19, enrolled during active disease.

This chain uses TRBV7-3 with TRBJ2-3; TRBD2 is a possible D gene (5 bases). The germline V gene encodes CDR1 SGHTA and CDR2 FQGTGA. Between the trimmed V and J ends, which lost 4 bases and 3 bases, there was a span of 14 bases. The CDR3 totals 15 residues. The DNA of the CDR3 is TGTGCCAGCAGCTGGCTAGCAACTGGTACAGATACGCAGTATTTT. It encodes CASSWLATGTDTQYF.

This chain uses TRBV11-2 with TRBJ2-1; D is perhaps TRBD1 (6 bases). Germline V gene data show CDR1 as SGHAT and CDR2 as FQNNGV. This CDR3 has 17 amino acids. Deletions cut 0 bases from V and 1 base from J, with 13 bases between. CDR3 DNA: TGTGCCAGCAGCTTAGATCGAAGCACAGGGTCCTACAATGAGCAGTTCTTC. Protein: CASSLDRSTGSYNEQFF.

Here the CDR3 DNA reads TGTGCCAGTAGTCAGAACACAGATACGCAGTATTTT. Its protein is CASSQNTDTQYF. This chain connects TRBV19 to TRBJ2-3; unclear D gene. Trimming shortened V by 5 bases and J by 2 bases, and 5 bases separated the two germline ends. CDR3 length: 12 residues. The germline V gene encodes CDR1 LNHDA and CDR2 SQIVND (reference sequence).

CDR3: CASSQQMNTEAFF. CDR3 nucleotide sequence: TGTGCCAGCAGCCAGCAGATGAACACTGAAGCTTTCTTT. The V call is TRBV3-1 (or the pseudogene TRBV3-2), the J call TRBJ1-1; no reliable D call. V lost 3 bases, J lost 0 bases, and 5 bases lay in between. Per germline, CDR1 LGHDT and CDR2 YNNKEL (reference sequence). The CDR3 consists of 13 residues.

The V gene is TRBV19, the J gene TRBJ1-3; TRBD1 is a possible D gene (5 bases). Germline V CDR1 and CDR2: LNHDA, SQIVND (reference sequence). The CDR3 totals 16 residues. V was cut by 5 bases and J by 0 bases, with 14 bases left in between. The CDR3 DNA reads as TGTGCCAGTAGTTACGGGAGACAGTTCTCTGGAAACACCATATATTTT. It specifies CASSYGRQFSGNTIYF.

This clone has a single count. The rearrangement joins TRBV19 to TRBJ2-7; TRBD2 agrees at 7 bases. This CDR3 spans 13 amino acids. V shed 6 bases and J 7 bases; nucleotides not matched to a gene: 9. Germline assignment: CDR1 LNHDA and CDR2 SQIVND (reference sequence). The CDR3 DNA reads as TGTGCCAGTAGCACCGAGCGGGGCGAGGAGCAGTACTTC. Protein sequence: CASSTERGEEQYF.

The chain carries TRBV27 and TRBJ2-3; no firm D call. V dropped 5 bases and J dropped 3 bases, with 12 bases sitting between them. Germline V gene sequence: CDR1 MNHEY, CDR2 SMNVEV (reference sequence). The CDR3 loop spans 14 amino acids. CDR3 coding DNA: TGTGCCAGCAGTCCGTACCCTAGTACAGATACGCAGTATTTT. Encoded protein: CASSPYPSTDTQYF.

This clone was seen a few times. This chain links TRBV6-5 with TRBJ1-2; TRBD1 aligns across 7 bases. V lost 8 bases, J lost 1 base, and 7 bases stayed unmatched. The germline gives CDR1 MNHEY, CDR2 SVGAGI. The CDR3 covers 14 residues. The CDR3 region is CASRRGTVNYGYTF. In DNA, the CDR3 is TGTGCCAGCCGGCGCGGGACAGTTAACTATGGCTACACCTTC.

The chain uses TRBV5-5 and TRBJ2-1, with D uncertain. V was pared by 2 bases and J by 4 bases, with 7 bases between. CDR1 SGHKS and CDR2 YYEKEE come from the germline V gene (reference sequence). CDR3 length equals 13 residues. The CDR3 coding sequence is TGTGCCAGCAGCTTTGGCCGATACAATGAGCAGTTCTTC. As protein: CASSFGRYNEQFF.

The count of this clone is one. The CDR3: CASSPRRTSPLREQYV. CDR3 coding DNA: TGTGCCAGCAGCCCTAGACGGACTAGCCCCTTAAGGGAGCAGTACGTC. This chain uses TRBV5-6 with TRBJ2-7; 8 bases align to TRBD2. The CDR3 has 16 residues. The germline CDR1 and CDR2 sequences are SGHDT and YYEEEE. V shed 4 bases and J 7 bases; nucleotides not matched to a gene: 16.

The rearrangement joins TRBV28 to TRBJ2-7; TRBD1 matches at 7 bases. The CDR3 covers 14 residues. V dropped 3 bases and J dropped 1; count of bases not matched to a gene: 3. Germline CDR1 MDHEN, CDR2 SYDVKM. DNA of the CDR3: TGTGCCAGCAGTTTTCAGGGGGAGTCCTACGAGCAGTACGTC. Amino acid sequence: CASSFQGESYEQYV.